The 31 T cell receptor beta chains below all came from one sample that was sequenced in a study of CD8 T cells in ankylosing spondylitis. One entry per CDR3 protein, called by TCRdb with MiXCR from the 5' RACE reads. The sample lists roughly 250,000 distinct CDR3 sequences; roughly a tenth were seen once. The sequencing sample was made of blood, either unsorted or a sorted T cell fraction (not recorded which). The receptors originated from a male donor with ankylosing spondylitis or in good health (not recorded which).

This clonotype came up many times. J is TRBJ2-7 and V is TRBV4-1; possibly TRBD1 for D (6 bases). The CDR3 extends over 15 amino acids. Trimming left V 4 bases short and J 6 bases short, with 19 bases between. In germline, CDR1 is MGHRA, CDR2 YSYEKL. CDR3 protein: CASSPTPTFRGEQYF. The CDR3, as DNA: TGCGCCAGCAGCCCAACCCCCACCTTCAGGGGCGAGCAGTACTTC.

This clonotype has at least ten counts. CDR3 in DNA: TGCAGTGCTCCCGGGAGATACAACCAAGAGACCCAGTACTTC. Residues: CSAPGRYNQETQYF. The chain is built from TRBV20-1 and TRBJ2-5; maybe TRBD2 (6 bases). This CDR3 has 14 amino acids. The V and J ends lost 5 bases and 0 bases respectively, with 13 bases between them. Germline V gene sequence: CDR1 DFQATT, CDR2 SNEGSKA (reference sequence).

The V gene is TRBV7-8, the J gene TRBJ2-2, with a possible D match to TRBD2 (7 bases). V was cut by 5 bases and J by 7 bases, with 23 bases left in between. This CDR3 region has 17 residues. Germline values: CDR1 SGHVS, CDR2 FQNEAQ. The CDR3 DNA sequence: TGTGCCAGCAGCCCATCCGGGGGGCCCCCGTTCGGCGGGGAGCTGTTTTTT. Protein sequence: CASSPSGGPPFGGELFF.

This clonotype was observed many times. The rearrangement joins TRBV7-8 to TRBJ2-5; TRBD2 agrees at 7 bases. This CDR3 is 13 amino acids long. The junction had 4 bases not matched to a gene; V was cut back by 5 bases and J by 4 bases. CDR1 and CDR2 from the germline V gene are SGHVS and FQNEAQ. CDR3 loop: CASSGRAGETQYF. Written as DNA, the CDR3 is TGTGCCAGCAGCGGGAGGGCCGGAGAGACCCAGTACTTC.

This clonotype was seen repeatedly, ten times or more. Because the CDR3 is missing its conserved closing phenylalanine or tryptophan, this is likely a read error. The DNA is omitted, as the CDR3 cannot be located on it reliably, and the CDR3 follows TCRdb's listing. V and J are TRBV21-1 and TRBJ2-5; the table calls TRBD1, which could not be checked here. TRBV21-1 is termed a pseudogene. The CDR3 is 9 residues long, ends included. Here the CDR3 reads CASSKPPMV.

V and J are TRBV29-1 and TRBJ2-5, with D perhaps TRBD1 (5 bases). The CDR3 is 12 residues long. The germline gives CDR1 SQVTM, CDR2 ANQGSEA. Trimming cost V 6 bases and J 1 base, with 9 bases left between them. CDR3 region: CSVLGVQETQYF. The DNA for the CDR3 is TGCAGCGTCCTAGGGGTCCAAGAGACCCAGTACTTC.

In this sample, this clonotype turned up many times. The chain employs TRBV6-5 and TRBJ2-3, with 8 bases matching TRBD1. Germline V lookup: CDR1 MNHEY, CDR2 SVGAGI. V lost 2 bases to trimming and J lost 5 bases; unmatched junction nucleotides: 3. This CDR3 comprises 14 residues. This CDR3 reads CASSYGQGQDTQYF. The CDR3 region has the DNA TGTGCCAGCAGTTACGGACAGGGTCAAGATACGCAGTATTTT.

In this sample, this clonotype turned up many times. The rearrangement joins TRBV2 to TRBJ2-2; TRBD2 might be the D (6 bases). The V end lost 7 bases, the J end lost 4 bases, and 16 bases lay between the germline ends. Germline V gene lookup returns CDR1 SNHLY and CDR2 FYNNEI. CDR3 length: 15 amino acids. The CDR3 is CASNPSVGLTGELFF. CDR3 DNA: TGTGCCAGCAATCCTAGCGTCGGGCTCACCGGGGAGCTGTTTTTT.

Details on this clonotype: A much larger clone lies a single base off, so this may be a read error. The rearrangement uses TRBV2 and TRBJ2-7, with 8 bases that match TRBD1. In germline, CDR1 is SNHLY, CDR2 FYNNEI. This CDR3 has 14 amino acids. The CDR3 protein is CVSSSDRVGYEQYF. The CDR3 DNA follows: TGTGTCAGCAGCTCGGACAGGGTGGGTTACGAGCAGTACTTC.

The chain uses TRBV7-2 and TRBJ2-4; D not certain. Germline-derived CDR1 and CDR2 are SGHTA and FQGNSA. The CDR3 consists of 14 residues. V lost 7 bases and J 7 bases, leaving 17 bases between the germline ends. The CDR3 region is CASTLGSDRNIQYF. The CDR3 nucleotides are TGTGCCAGCACCCTGGGGTCAGATCGCAACATTCAGTACTTC. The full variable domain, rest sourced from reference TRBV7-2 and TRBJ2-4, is GAGVSQSPSNKVTEKGKDVELRCDPISGHTALYWYRQSLGQGLEFLIYFQGNSAPDKSGLPSDRFSAERTGGSVSTLTIQRTQQEDSAVYLCASTLGSDRNIQYFGAGTRLSVL.

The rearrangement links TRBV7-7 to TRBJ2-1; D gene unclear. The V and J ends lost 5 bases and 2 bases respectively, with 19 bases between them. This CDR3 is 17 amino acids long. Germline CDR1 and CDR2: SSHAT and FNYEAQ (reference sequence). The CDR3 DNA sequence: TGTGCCAGCAGCCACGCTCTGGCACTCCGGACCTACAATGAGCAGTTCTTC. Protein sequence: CASSHALALRTYNEQFF.

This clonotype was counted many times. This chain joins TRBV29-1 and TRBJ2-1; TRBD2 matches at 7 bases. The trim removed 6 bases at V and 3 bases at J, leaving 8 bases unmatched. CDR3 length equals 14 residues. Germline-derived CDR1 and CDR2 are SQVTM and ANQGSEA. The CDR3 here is CSVRGSIGYNEQFF. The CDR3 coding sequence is TGCAGCGTGCGGGGGTCAATAGGCTACAATGAGCAGTTCTTC.

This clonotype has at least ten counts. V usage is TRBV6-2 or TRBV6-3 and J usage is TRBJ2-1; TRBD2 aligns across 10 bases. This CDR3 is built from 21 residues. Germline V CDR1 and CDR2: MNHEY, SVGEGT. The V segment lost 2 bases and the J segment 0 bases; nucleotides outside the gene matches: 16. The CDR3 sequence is CASSYPIGLAVPSSSYNEQFF. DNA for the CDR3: TGTGCCAGCAGTTACCCCATTGGACTAGCGGTCCCCTCCTCCTCCTACAATGAGCAGTTCTTC.

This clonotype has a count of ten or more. The CDR3 spells CASSFKLFTDTQYF. The CDR3 nucleotides are TGTGCCAGCAGTTTCAAACTGTTCACAGATACGCAGTATTTT. The gene calls are TRBV2 and TRBJ2-3; D gene ambiguous. Trimming took 5 bases from V and 2 from J, leaving 11 bases between them. Germline V gives CDR1 SNHLY, CDR2 FYNNEI. The CDR3 sequence is 14 residues long.

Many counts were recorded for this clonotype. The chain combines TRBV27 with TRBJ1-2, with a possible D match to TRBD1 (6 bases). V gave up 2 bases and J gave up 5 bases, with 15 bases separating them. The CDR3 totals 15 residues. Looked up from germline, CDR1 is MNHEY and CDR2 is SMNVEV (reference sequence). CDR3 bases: TGTGCCAGCAGTTTAAGTGGGTGGCAGGGGTATGGCTACACCTTC. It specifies CASSLSGWQGYGYTF.

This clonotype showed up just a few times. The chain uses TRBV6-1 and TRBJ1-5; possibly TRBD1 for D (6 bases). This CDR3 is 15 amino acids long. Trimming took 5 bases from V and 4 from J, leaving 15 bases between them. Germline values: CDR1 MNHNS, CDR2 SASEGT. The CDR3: CASSPQGPQNQPQHF. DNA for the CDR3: TGTGCCAGCAGTCCCCAGGGGCCTCAGAATCAGCCCCAGCATTTT.

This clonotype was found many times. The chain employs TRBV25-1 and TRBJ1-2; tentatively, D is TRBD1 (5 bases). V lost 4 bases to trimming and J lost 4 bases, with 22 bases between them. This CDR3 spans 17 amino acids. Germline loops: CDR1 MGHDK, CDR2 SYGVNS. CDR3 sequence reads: CASSAHPGTDLLYGYTF. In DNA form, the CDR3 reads TGTGCCAGCAGTGCTCATCCGGGGACCGATCTTCTCTATGGCTACACCTTC.

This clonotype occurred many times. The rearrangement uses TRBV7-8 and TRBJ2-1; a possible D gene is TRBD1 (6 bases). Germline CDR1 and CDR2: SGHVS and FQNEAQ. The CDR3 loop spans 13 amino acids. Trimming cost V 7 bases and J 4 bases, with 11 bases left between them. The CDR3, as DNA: TGTGCCAGCACCCCAGGACAGTACAATGAGCAGTTCTTC. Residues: CASTPGQYNEQFF.

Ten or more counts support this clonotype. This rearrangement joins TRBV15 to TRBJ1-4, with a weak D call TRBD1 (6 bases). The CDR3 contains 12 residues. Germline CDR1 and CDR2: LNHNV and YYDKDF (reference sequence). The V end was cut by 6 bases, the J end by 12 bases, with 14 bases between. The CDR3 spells CATSLGGGQLFF. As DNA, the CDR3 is TGTGCCACCAGTCTAGGAGGGGGACAACTGTTTTTT.

The CDR3 loop reads CASRRDGRVDEQYF. In DNA, the CDR3 is TGTGCCAGCAGACGGGATGGCAGGGTCGACGAGCAGTACTTC. This rearrangement joins TRBV6-1 to TRBJ2-7; either TRBD1 or TRBD2 may fit D (5 bases each). V shed 6 bases and J shed 5 bases, with 17 bases lying between them. The length of the CDR3 is 14 residues. Germline loops: CDR1 MNHNS, CDR2 SASEGT.

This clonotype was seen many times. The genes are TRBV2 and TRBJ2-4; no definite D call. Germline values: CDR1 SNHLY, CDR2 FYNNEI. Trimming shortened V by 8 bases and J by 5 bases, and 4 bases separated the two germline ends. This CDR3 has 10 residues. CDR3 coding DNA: TGTGCCAGCTCTGAAAACATTCAGTACTTC. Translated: CASSENIQYF. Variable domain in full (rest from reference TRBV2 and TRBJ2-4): EPEVTQTPSHQVTQMGQEVILRCVPISNHLYFYWYRQILGQKVEFLVSFYNNEISEKSEIFDDQFSVERPDGSNFTLKIRSTKLEDSAMYFCASSENIQYFGAGTRLSVL.

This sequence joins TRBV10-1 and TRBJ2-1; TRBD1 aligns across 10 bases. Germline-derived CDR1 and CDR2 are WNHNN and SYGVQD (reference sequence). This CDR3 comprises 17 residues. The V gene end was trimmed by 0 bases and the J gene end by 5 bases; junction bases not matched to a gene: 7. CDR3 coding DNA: TGCGCCAGCAGTGAGTCGATGCCGGGACAGGGGAACAATGAGCAGTTCTTC. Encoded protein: CASSESMPGQGNNEQFF.

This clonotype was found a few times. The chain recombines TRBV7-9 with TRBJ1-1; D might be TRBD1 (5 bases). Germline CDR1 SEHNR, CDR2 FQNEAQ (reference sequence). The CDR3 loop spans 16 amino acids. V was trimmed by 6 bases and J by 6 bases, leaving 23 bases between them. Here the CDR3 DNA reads TGTGCCAGCAGTCCCCAATTCGGGGGGTCTACTTCTGAAGCTTTCTTT. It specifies CASSPQFGGSTSEAFF.

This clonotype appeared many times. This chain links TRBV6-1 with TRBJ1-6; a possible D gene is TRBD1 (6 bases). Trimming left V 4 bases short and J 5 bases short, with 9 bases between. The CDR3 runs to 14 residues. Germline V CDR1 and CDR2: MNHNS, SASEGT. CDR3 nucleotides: TGTGCCAGCAGTGTACAGGGTAATAATTCACCCCTCCACTTT. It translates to CASSVQGNNSPLHF.

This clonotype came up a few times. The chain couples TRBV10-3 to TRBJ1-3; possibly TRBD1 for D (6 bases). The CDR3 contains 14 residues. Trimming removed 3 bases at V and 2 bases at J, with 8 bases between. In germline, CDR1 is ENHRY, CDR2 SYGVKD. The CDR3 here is CAISDRTAGNTIYF. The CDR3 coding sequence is TGTGCCATCAGTGACCGGACAGCTGGAAACACCATATATTTT.

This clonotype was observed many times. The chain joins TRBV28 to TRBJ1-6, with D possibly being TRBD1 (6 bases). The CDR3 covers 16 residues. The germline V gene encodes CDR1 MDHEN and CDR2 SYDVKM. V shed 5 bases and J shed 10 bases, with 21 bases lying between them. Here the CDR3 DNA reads TGTGCCAGCAGTACCTCTACACAGGGTTTCGTGTCACCCCTCCACTTT. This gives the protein CASSTSTQGFVSPLHF.

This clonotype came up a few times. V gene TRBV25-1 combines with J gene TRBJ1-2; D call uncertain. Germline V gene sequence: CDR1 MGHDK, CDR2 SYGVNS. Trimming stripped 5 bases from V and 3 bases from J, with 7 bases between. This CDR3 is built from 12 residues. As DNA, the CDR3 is TGTGCCAGCAGTTCGGGGTACTATGGCTACACCTTC. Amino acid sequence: CASSSGYYGYTF.

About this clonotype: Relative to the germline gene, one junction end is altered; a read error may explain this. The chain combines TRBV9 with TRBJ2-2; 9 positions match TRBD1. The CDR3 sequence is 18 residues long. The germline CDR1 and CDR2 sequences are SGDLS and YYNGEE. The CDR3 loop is CASSVGTGGSRSTGELFF. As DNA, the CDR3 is TGTGCCAGTAGCGTAGGAACAGGGGGCTCTCGGAGCACCGGGGAGCTGTTTTTT.

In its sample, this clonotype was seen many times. CDR3 protein: CASSLGTGQTGELFF. As DNA, the CDR3 is TGTGCCAGCAGTTTAGGGACAGGGCAAACCGGGGAGCTGTTTTTT. The chain couples TRBV12-3 or TRBV12-4 to TRBJ2-2; 8 bases map to TRBD1. J lost 5 bases, V lost 1 base, and 3 bases had no gene match. The CDR3 consists of 15 residues.

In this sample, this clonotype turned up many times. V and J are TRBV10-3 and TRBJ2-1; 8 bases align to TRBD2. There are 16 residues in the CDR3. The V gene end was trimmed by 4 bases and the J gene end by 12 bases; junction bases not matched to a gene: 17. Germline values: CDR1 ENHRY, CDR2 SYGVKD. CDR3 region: CAISAEATRGAIRQFF. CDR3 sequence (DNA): TGTGCCATCAGTGCAGAAGCTACGCGGGGGGCCATAAGGCAGTTCTTC.

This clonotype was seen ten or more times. In DNA, the CDR3 is TGTGCCAGCAGCCAAAGGACTATAGATACGCAGTATTTT. Translating it yields CASSQRTIDTQYF. The genes are TRBV4-2 and TRBJ2-3; possible D gene TRBD2, 6 bases. V was pared by 2 bases and J by 5 bases, with 8 bases between. Germline-derived CDR1 and CDR2 are LGHNA and YNFKEQ. The CDR3 has 13 residues.